The clone carrying this T cell receptor (beta chain) was observed once. Original handling: Using reference gene primer amplification, nucleated cell counts were estimated. The method was immunoSEQ multiplex PCR; TCRdb's version includes in-frame clones alone and lacks a portion of them. The D gene and trimming were derived from the DNA, and the V and J assignments and clone size from that table. The table includes 95,000 to 120,000 clones, about 84% detected once. The data were obtained in a study of blood T cell repertoires in COVID-19. Across the whole study: Material from acute and convalescent COVID-19 was sourced from the United States, Italy and Spain. T cells, B-cell-depleted T cells, or PBMCs supplied cDNA or gDNA.

The CDR3 extends over 18 amino acids. The ends lost 1 base at V and 2 bases at J; junction bases unmatched: 9. Germline V gene lookup returns CDR1 SGHTA and CDR2 FQGTGA. This chain uses TRBV7-3 with TRBJ2-3; 10 bases map to TRBD2. This sequence was found in a man aged 45-65 years with acute or convalescent COVID-19. The sequenced material came from peripheral blood. CDR3 region: CASSLNPRTSGYTDTQYF. DNA for the CDR3: TGTGCCAGCAGCTTAAATCCCCGGACTAGCGGATACACAGATACGCAGTATTTT.